These T cell receptor beta chains were read from a single sample in a study of blood T cell repertoires in COVID-19. The data were produced by immunoSEQ multiplex PCR, yet TCRdb's version contains in-frame clones alone and is incomplete. Of approximately 250,000 clones in the sample, less than 90% are singletons; the top ten hold roughly 1.8%. Sequenced: peripheral blood. The source is a man aged 25 to 40 with active or convalescent COVID-19. The CDR3 runs from the conserved cysteine through the conserved F or W. Fields, in order: D gene, clone size, V gene, J gene, CDR3 DNA, CDR3 protein. The D gene is left open where the match is weak. Expanded clones get a size class; other rows say once, few or many, or leave the size out.

d_gene: TRBD1; abundance: -; v_gene: TRBV7-3; j_gene: TRBJ2-2; CDR3nt: TGTGCCAGCAGCTTTGCCGGGACAGGGCTAGGCGGGGAGCTGTTTTTT; CDR3aa: CASSFAGTGLGGELFF
d_gene: -; abundance: -; v_gene: TRBV6-5; j_gene: TRBJ1-6; CDR3nt: TGTGCCAGCAGTTACAGAGGTTATTCACCCCTCCACTTT; CDR3aa: CASSYRGYSPLHF
d_gene: TRBD1; abundance: -; v_gene: TRBV7-9; j_gene: TRBJ1-4; CDR3nt: TGTGCCAGCAGCGGCGACAGGGTGGAACTGTTTTTT; CDR3aa: CASSGDRVELFF
d_gene: -; abundance: few; v_gene: TRBV7-8; j_gene: TRBJ2-5; CDR3nt: TGTGCCAGCAGCACCGGGTTTCGAGAGACCCAGTACTTC; CDR3aa: CASSTGFRETQYF
d_gene: -; abundance: few; v_gene: TRBV12-5; j_gene: TRBJ1-1; CDR3nt: TGTGCTAGTGGTTCTTTCCCAGGGTATACTGAAGCTTTCTTT; CDR3aa: CASGSFPGYTEAFF
d_gene: TRBD2; abundance: few; v_gene: TRBV5-4; j_gene: TRBJ2-3; CDR3nt: TGTGCCAGCAGCTTGGGGGGGGGACTAGCAGGAGATACGCAGTATTTT; CDR3aa: CASSLGGGLAGDTQYF
d_gene: TRBD2; abundance: -; v_gene: TRBV7-3; j_gene: TRBJ2-3; CDR3nt: TGTGCCAGCAGTTTAAGCGGGGGGGCCGATGATACGCAGTATTTT; CDR3aa: CASSLSGGADDTQYF
d_gene: -; abundance: -; v_gene: TRBV25-1; j_gene: TRBJ1-6; CDR3nt: TGTGCCAGCCGAACATCCTTGGAGAGCTCCTATAATTCACCCCTCCACTTT; CDR3aa: CASRTSLESSYNSPLHF
d_gene: -; abundance: -; v_gene: TRBV5-1; j_gene: TRBJ1-2; CDR3nt: TGCGCCAGCAGCTTGGCGACCACAGGGTTTTTGAGCTACACCTTC; CDR3aa: CASSLATTGFLSYTF
d_gene: TRBD1; abundance: -; v_gene: TRBV2; j_gene: TRBJ1-2; CDR3nt: TGTGCCAGCAGTGTCTCAGGGGGTAATGTCTATGGCTACACCTTC; CDR3aa: CASSVSGGNVYGYTF
d_gene: -; abundance: -; v_gene: TRBV7-8; j_gene: TRBJ1-4; CDR3nt: TGTGCCAGCAGCTTAGTTTTATCGGGTCCTGGCGGGGATAATGAAAAACTGTTTTTT; CDR3aa: CASSLVLSGPGGDNEKLFF
d_gene: -; abundance: few; v_gene: TRBV3-1/TRBV3-2; j_gene: TRBJ1-4; CDR3nt: TGTGCCAGCAGCCAAGGGCAGATGGAGGAAAAACTGTTTTTT; CDR3aa: CASSQGQMEEKLFF
d_gene: TRBD1; abundance: -; v_gene: TRBV2; j_gene: TRBJ1-6; CDR3nt: TGTGCCAGCAGGGAAACAGGGGGGAATTCACCCCTCCACTTT; CDR3aa: CASRETGGNSPLHF
d_gene: TRBD2; abundance: -; v_gene: TRBV10-3; j_gene: TRBJ2-3; CDR3nt: TGTGCCATCAGCGAGCCGCGGGGGGCCGGCGTGCAGTATTTT; CDR3aa: CAISEPRGAGVQYF
d_gene: TRBD1; abundance: -; v_gene: TRBV4-1; j_gene: TRBJ2-7; CDR3nt: TGCGCCAGCAGCCAAGGACAGGGCTCCTACGAGCAGTACTTC; CDR3aa: CASSQGQGSYEQYF
d_gene: -; abundance: -; v_gene: TRBV2; j_gene: TRBJ2-3; CDR3nt: TGTGCCAGCAGTGATCCCCCGACTAGAAGGGGTTCAGATACGCAGTATTTT; CDR3aa: CASSDPPTRRGSDTQYF
d_gene: -; abundance: once; v_gene: TRBV7-2; j_gene: TRBJ2-2; CDR3nt: TGTGCCAGCAGCTCCACTCACTACACCGGGGAGCTGTTTTTT; CDR3aa: CASSSTHYTGELFF
d_gene: -; abundance: -; v_gene: TRBV11-3; j_gene: TRBJ1-2; CDR3nt: TGTGCCAGCAGCTTAATCCCCGGAGAGAACTATGGCTACACCTTC; CDR3aa: CASSLIPGENYGYTF
d_gene: TRBD1; abundance: -; v_gene: TRBV6-5; j_gene: TRBJ1-5; CDR3nt: TGTGCCAGCAGCCCGGACAGGGCCAAGCAGCCCCAGCATTTT; CDR3aa: CASSPDRAKQPQHF
d_gene: -; abundance: -; v_gene: TRBV19; j_gene: TRBJ2-2; CDR3nt: TGTGCCAGTAGTACCGTTTCGTCCTCCGGGGAGCTGTTTTTT; CDR3aa: CASSTVSSSGELFF